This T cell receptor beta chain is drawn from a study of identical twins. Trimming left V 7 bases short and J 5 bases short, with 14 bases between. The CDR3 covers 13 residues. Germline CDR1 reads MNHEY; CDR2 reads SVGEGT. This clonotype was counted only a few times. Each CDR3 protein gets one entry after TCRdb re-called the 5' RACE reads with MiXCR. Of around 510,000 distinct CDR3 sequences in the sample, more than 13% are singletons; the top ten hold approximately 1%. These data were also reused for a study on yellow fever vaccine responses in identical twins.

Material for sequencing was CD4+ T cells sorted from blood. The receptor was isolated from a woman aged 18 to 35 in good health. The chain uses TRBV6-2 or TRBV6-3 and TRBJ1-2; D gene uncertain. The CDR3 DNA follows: TGTGCCAGCACCCTGGGATGGGGTTATGGCTACACCTTC. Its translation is CASTLGWGYGYTF.